These 19 T cell receptor beta chains share one sample of origin, sequenced in a study of blood T cell repertoires in COVID-19. Assay used: immunoSEQ multiplex PCR; TCRdb lists only in-frame clones, some missing. This table has 100,000 or so clones, over 80% appearing once. Sequenced material: peripheral blood. The receptors derive from a man aged 50 to 60 with active COVID-19.

In its sample, this clone was seen a few times. The chain is built from TRBV6-6 and TRBJ2-3; the match to TRBD2 covers 10 bases. The CDR3 length is 16 residues. The V gene's germline CDR1 is MNHNY and CDR2 SVGAGI (reference sequence). The trim removed 6 bases at V and 6 bases at J, leaving 12 bases unmatched. This CDR3 is CASRTGTSVRRDTQYF. CDR3 nucleotide sequence: TGTGCCAGCAGGACCGGGACTAGCGTTAGAAGGGATACGCAGTATTTT.

The genes are TRBV29-1 and TRBJ2-1; TRBD2 agrees at 8 bases. The CDR3 is 15 amino acids. V lost 0 bases and J lost 6; bases outside the gene matches: 7. Germline CDR1 reads SQVTM; CDR2 reads ANQGSEA. CDR3 nucleotide sequence: TGCAGCGTTGAAGATCCCGGGACTAGAATCAATGAGCAGTTCTTC. Translation: CSVEDPGTRINEQFF.

The gene calls are TRBV6-1 and TRBJ2-3; the D gene is possibly TRBD2 (8 bases). The V end was cut by 4 bases, the J end by 2 bases, with 13 bases between. The CDR3 extends over 15 amino acids. CDR1 and CDR2 from the germline V gene are MNHNS and SASEGT. CDR3 nucleotides: TGTGCCAGCAGTGTAGCGGGGACAGACACAGATACGCAGTATTTT. Its translation is CASSVAGTDTDTQYF.

The chain has TRBV7-3 and TRBJ2-7; 11 bases match TRBD2. V shed 2 bases, J shed 7 bases, and the junction held 4 bases outside the gene matches. The CDR3 has 14 residues. Germline values: CDR1 SGHTA, CDR2 FQGTGA. The CDR3: CASSLGLAGGEQYF. In DNA, the CDR3 is TGTGCCAGCAGCTTAGGGCTAGCGGGAGGAGAGCAGTACTTC. Filled out from reference TRBV7-3 and TRBJ2-7, the complete variable domain reads GAGVSQTPSNKVTEKGKYVELRCDPISGHTALYWYRQSLGQGPEFLIYFQGTGAADDSGLPNDRFFAVRPEGSVSTLKIQRTERGDSAVYLCASSLGLAGGEQYFGPGTRLTVT.

This chain connects TRBV23-1 to TRBJ1-5; TRBD1 matches 9 bases. TRBV23-1 is identified as an open reading frame with a role that is uncertain. The CDR3 extends over 13 amino acids. V shed 11 bases and J 2 bases; nucleotides not matched to a gene: 4. In DNA, the CDR3 is TGCGCCGGGGACAGGGACGGCAATCAGCCCCAGCATTTT. Translated, it gives CAGDRDGNQPQHF.

The chain joins TRBV28 to TRBJ2-7; tentatively, D is TRBD1 (5 bases). Per germline, CDR1 MDHEN and CDR2 SYDVKM. The CDR3 has 14 amino acids. Between the trimmed V and J ends, which lost 3 bases and 2 bases, there was a span of 11 bases. The CDR3, as DNA: TGTGCCAGCAGTTTGCCAGGGCCGCCCTACGAGCAGTACTTC. This gives the protein CASSLPGPPYEQYF.

The V call is TRBV6-5, the J call TRBJ2-5; 9 bases are shared with TRBD1. This CDR3 has 15 amino acids. The germline V gene encodes CDR1 MNHEY and CDR2 SVGAGI. V gave up 6 bases and J gave up 5 bases; unmatched junction bases: 10. This CDR3 is CASSAGTGRVETQYF. Written as DNA, the CDR3 is TGTGCCAGCAGCGCGGGGACAGGGAGGGTGGAGACCCAGTACTTC.

CDR3 in amino acids: CARSCRLAERSTDTQYF. In DNA form, the CDR3 reads TGTGCCAGAAGCTGCAGGCTAGCGGAAAGATCCACAGATACGCAGTATTTT. The rearrangement uses TRBV5-3 and TRBJ2-3; 7 bases agree with TRBD2. TRBV5-3 is an open reading frame whose function is uncertain. The CDR3 is made up of 17 amino acids. Germline trimming cut 3 bases from V and 2 bases from J; bases unmatched to any gene: 12.

The rearrangement joins TRBV19 to TRBJ2-5, with 7 bases fitting TRBD1. The junction had 3 bases not matched to a gene; V was cut back by 5 bases and J by 3 bases. Germline loops: CDR1 LNHDA, CDR2 SQIVND (reference sequence). The CDR3 is 13 amino acids. The CDR3 nucleotides are TGTGCCAGTAGTGGCCAGGGGGAAGAGACCCAGTACTTC. Its translation: CASSGQGEETQYF. Filled out from reference TRBV19 and TRBJ2-5, the complete variable domain reads DGGITQSPKYLFRKEGQNVTLSCEQNLNHDAMYWYRQDPGQGLRLIYYSQIVNDFQKGDIAEGYSVSREKKESFPLTVTSAQKNPTAFYLCASSGQGEETQYFGPGTRLLVL.

V and J are TRBV6-5 and TRBJ2-7; TRBD1 might be the D (6 bases). The CDR3 consists of 13 residues. Germline V gene data show CDR1 as MNHEY and CDR2 as SVGAGI. V was cut by 2 bases and J by 6 bases, with 11 bases left in between. This CDR3 is CASSYTGQSEQYF. In DNA form, the CDR3 reads TGTGCCAGCAGTTACACTGGACAGTCCGAGCAGTACTTC.

The chain employs TRBV7-6 and TRBJ1-3; D might be TRBD1 (5 bases). Germline V CDR1 and CDR2: SGHVS, FNYEAQ. The length of the CDR3 is 17 residues. V lost 2 bases and J lost 0, with 14 bases in between. CDR3 amino acids: CASSLSGALASGNTIYF. The CDR3 region has the DNA TGTGCCAGCAGCTTATCTGGGGCCCTCGCCTCTGGAAACACCATATATTTT.

The J gene is TRBJ2-5, the V gene TRBV19; 8 bases are shared with TRBD1. Germline-derived CDR1 and CDR2 are LNHDA and SQIVND (reference sequence). Losses at the gene ends were 5 bases for V and 1 base for J; bases not matched to a gene: 6. The length of the CDR3 is 15 residues. CDR3 amino acids: CASSLDRGGQETQYF. CDR3 DNA: TGTGCCAGTAGTCTCGACAGGGGAGGCCAAGAGACCCAGTACTTC.

This clone was detected only a few times. The rearrangement uses TRBV4-2 and TRBJ2-7; possibly TRBD1 for D (7 bases). Germline assignment: CDR1 LGHNA and CDR2 YNFKEQ. V was shortened by 1 base and J by 1 base, with 20 bases between the two germline ends. The CDR3 is 18 amino acids. DNA of the CDR3: TGTGCCAGCAGCCAAGTTCTCGTTCGACAGGGAGGTTCCTACGAGCAGTACTTC. The encoded protein is CASSQVLVRQGGSYEQYF.

The chain employs TRBV2 and TRBJ1-1; perhaps TRBD1 as D (6 bases). The CDR3 consists of 14 residues. Trimming pared 6 bases from V and 6 bases from J, leaving 17 bases between. Germline CDR1 reads SNHLY; CDR2 reads FYNNEI. CDR3 region: CASRAPVQGAEAFF. CDR3 bases: TGTGCCAGCAGGGCCCCGGTACAGGGCGCTGAAGCTTTCTTT.

This chain uses TRBV5-1 with TRBJ2-1, with 7 nucleotides matching TRBD2. This CDR3 is 15 amino acids long. The V segment lost 0 bases and the J segment 2 bases; nucleotides outside the gene matches: 2. Germline CDR1 SGHRS, CDR2 YFSETQ. CDR3 loop: CASSLVAGAYNEQFF. Written as DNA, the CDR3 is TGCGCCAGCAGCTTGGTTGCGGGAGCCTACAATGAGCAGTTCTTC.

The chain has TRBV13 and TRBJ2-7; D not certain. Trimming took 2 bases from V and 2 from J, leaving 4 bases between them. This CDR3 comprises 12 residues. Looked up from germline, CDR1 is PRHDT and CDR2 is FYEKMQ (reference sequence). The CDR3 DNA is TGTGCCAGCAGCTTACCAACCTACGAGCAGTACTTC. It specifies CASSLPTYEQYF.

The gene calls are TRBV20-1 and TRBJ2-7; TRBD1 is a possible D gene (5 bases). CDR3 length: 11 residues. V was clipped by 7 bases and J by 1 base, with 8 bases between them. CDR1 and CDR2 from the germline V gene are DFQATT and SNEGSKA (reference sequence). CDR3 in DNA: TGCAGTGGAAGGGGTTCCTACGAGCAGTACTTC. It yields the protein CSGRGSYEQYF.

V is TRBV7-3 and J is TRBJ2-1; D might be TRBD1 (5 bases). The V end lost 3 bases, the J end lost 0 bases, and 6 bases lay between the germline ends. Germline V CDR1 and CDR2: SGHTA, FQGTGA. CDR3 length: 14 residues. Here the CDR3 DNA reads TGTGCCAGCAGCTTGGGGCCCTCCTACAATGAGCAGTTCTTC. Translation: CASSLGPSYNEQFF.

The rearrangement uses TRBV19 and TRBJ1-4, with D possibly matching TRBD1 (5 bases). Germline V gene sequence: CDR1 LNHDA, CDR2 SQIVND (reference sequence). The CDR3 runs 12 residues. Trimming pared 8 bases from V and 8 bases from J, leaving 12 bases between. As DNA, the CDR3 is TGTGCCAGTGAACGGCGGGGCGAAAAACTGTTTTTT. As protein: CASERRGEKLFF.